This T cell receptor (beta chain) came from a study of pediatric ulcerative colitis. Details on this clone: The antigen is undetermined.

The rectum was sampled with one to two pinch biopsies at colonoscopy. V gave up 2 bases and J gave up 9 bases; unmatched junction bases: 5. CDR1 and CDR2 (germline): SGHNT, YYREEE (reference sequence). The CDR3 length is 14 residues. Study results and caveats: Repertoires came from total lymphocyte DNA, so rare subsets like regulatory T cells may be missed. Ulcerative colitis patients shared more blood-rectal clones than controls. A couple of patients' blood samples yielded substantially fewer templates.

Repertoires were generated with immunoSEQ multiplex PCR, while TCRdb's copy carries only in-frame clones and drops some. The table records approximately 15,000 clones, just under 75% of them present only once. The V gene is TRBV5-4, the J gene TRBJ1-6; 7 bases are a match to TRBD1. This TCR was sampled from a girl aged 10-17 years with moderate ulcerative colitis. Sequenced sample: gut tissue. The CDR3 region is CASSFTQGGSPLHF. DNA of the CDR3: TGTGCCAGCAGCTTTACGCAGGGGGGTTCACCCCTCCACTTT.